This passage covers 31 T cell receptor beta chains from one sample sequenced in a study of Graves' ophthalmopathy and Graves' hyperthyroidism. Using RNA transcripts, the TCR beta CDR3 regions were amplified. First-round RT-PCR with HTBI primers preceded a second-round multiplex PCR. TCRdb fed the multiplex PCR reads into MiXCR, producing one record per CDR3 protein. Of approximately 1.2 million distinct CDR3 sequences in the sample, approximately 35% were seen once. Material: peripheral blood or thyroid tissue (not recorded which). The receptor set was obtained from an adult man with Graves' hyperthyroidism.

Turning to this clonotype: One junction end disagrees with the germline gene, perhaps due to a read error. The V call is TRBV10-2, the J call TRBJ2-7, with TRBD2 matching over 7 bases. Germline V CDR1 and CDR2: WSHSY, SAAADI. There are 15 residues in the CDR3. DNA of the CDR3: TGTGCCAGCAGACTCTCAAGGGACTACTCCTACGAGCAGTACTTC. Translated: CASRLSRDYSYEQYF.

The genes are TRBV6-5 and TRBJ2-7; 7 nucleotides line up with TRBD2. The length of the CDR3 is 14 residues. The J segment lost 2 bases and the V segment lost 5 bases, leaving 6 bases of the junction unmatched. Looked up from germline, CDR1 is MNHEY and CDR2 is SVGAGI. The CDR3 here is CASSPSGYTYEQYF. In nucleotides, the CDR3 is TGTGCCAGCAGTCCTAGCGGATACACCTACGAGCAGTACTTC.

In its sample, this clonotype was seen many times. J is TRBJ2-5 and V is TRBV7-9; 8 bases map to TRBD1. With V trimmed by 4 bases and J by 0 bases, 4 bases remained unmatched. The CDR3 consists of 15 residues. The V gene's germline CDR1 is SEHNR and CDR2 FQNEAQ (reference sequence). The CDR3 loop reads CASSSGQGHQETQYF. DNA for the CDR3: TGTGCCAGCAGCTCCGGACAGGGTCACCAAGAGACCCAGTACTTC.

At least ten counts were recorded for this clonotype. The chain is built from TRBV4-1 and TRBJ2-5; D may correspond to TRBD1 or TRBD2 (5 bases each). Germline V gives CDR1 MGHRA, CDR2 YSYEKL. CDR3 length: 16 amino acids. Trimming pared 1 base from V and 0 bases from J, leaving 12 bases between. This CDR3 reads CASSQAVGEYQETQYF. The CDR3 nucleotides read TGCGCCAGCAGCCAAGCCGTAGGGGAGTACCAAGAGACCCAGTACTTC.

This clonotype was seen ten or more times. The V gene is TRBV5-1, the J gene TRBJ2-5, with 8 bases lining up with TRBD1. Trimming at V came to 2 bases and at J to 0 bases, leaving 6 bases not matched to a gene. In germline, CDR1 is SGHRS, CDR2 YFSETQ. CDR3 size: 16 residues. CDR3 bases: TGCGCCAGCAGCTTACTCAGGGGGCTGAACCAAGAGACCCAGTACTTC. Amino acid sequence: CASSLLRGLNQETQYF.

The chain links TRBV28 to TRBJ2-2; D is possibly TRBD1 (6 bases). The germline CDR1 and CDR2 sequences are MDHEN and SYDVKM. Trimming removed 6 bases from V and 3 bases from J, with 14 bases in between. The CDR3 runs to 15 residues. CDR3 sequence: CASSLGQQYTGELFF. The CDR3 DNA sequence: TGTGCCAGCAGCCTGGGACAACAGTACACCGGGGAGCTGTTTTTT.

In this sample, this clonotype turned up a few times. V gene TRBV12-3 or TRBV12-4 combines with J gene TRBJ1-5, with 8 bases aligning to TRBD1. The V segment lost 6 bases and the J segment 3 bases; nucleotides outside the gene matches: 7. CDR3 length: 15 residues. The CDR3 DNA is TGTGCCAGCAGCCGCGGGACAGGAGACAATCAGCCCCAGCATTTT. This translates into CASSRGTGDNQPQHF.

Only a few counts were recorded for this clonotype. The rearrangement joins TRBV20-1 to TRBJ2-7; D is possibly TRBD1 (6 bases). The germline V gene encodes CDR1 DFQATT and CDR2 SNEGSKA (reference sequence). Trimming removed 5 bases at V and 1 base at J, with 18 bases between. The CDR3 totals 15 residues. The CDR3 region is CSAGAGARGSYEQYF. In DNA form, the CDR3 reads TGCAGTGCTGGCGCCGGCGCAAGGGGGTCCTACGAGCAGTACTTC.

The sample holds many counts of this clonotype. The CDR3 loop reads CAISDLGALNYGYTF. CDR3 nucleotides: TGTGCCATCAGTGATTTGGGGGCTCTTAACTATGGCTACACCTTC. V gene TRBV10-3 combines with J gene TRBJ1-2; D possibly corresponds to TRBD1 (6 bases). CDR1 is ENHRY, CDR2 SYGVKD, per germline. The V gene lost 3 bases and the J gene lost 1 base, with 12 bases spanning the gap. This CDR3 has 15 residues.

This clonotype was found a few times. The CDR3 nucleotides are TGTGCCAGCAGCTCAGGGAAAGTAGGCGGGGAGCTGTTTTTT. Translated: CASSSGKVGGELFF. The chain carries TRBV5-8 and TRBJ2-2; TRBD1 is a possible D gene (5 bases). Germline CDR1 and CDR2: SGHTS and YDEGEE. The CDR3 spans 14 residues. Between the trimmed V and J ends, which lost 3 bases and 7 bases, there was a span of 13 bases.

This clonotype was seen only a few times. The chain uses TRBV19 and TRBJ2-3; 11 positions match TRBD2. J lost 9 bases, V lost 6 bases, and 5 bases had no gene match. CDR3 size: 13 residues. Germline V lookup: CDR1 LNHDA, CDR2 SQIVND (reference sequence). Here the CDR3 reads CASRRLAGTTQYF. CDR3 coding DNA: TGTGCCAGTAGACGACTAGCGGGGACGACGCAGTATTTT.

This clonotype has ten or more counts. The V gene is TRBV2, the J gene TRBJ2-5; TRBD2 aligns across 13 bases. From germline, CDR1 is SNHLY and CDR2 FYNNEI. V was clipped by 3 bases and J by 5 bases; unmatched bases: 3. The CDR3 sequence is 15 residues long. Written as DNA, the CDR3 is TGTGCCAGCAGTGAGGGACTAGCGGGGCGGGAGACCCAGTACTTC. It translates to CASSEGLAGRETQYF.

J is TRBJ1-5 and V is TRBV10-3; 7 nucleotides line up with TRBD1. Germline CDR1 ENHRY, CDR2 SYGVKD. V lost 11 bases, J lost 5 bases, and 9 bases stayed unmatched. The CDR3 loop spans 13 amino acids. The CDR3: CAWSVDRDQPQHF. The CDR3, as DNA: TGTGCCTGGAGTGTCGACAGGGATCAGCCCCAGCATTTT.

CDR3 sequence: CASSHEWTKQETQYF. The CDR3 DNA follows: TGTGCCAGCAGCCACGAGTGGACTAAACAAGAGACCCAGTACTTC. This chain links TRBV10-3 with TRBJ2-5; TRBD2 is a possible D gene (6 bases). V lost 10 bases and J 2 bases, leaving 20 bases between the germline ends. This CDR3 spans 15 amino acids. CDR1 and CDR2 from the germline V gene are ENHRY and SYGVKD.

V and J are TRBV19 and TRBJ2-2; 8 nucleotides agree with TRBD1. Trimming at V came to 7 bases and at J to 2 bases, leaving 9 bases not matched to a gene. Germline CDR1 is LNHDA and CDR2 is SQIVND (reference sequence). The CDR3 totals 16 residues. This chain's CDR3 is CASTPRTGPNTGELFF. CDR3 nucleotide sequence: TGTGCCAGTACCCCCAGGACAGGGCCTAACACCGGGGAGCTGTTTTTT. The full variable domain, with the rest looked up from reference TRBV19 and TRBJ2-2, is DGGITQSPKYLFRKEGQNVTLSCEQNLNHDAMYWYRQDPGQGLRLIYYSQIVNDFQKGDIAEGYSVSREKKESFPLTVTSAQKNPTAFYLCASTPRTGPNTGELFFGEGSRLTVL.

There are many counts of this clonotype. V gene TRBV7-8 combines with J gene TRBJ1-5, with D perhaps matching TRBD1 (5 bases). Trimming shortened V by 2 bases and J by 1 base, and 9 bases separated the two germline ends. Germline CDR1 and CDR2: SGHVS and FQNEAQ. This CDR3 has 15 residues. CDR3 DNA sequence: TGTGCCAGCAGCTTAATGGGGCAGAGCAATCAGCCCCAGCATTTT. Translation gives CASSLMGQSNQPQHF. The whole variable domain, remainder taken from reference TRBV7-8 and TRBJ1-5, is GAGVSQSPRYKVAKRGQDVALRCDPISGHVSLFWYQQALGQGPEFLTYFQNEAQLDKSGLPSDRFFAERPEGSVSTLKIQRTQQEDSAVYLCASSLMGQSNQPQHFGDGTRLSIL.

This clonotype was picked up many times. The CDR3 sequence: CASSQAVRATNSPLHF. The CDR3 DNA follows: TGCGCCAGCAGCCAGGCCGTCCGGGCCACGAATTCACCCCTCCACTTT. The V call is TRBV4-1, the J call TRBJ1-6; D gene ambiguous. Trimming left V 3 bases short and J 7 bases short, with 16 bases between. CDR3 size: 16 residues. The germline CDR1 and CDR2 sequences are MGHRA and YSYEKL.

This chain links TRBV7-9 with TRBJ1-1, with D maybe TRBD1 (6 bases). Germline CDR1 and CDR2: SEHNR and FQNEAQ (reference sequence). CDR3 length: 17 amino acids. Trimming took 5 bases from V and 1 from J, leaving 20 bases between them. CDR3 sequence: CASSPPQPDRTNTEAFF. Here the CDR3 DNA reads TGTGCCAGCAGCCCACCTCAGCCGGACAGAACGAACACTGAAGCTTTCTTT. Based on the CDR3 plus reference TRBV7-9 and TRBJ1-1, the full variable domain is DTGVSQNPRHKITKRGQNVTFRCDPISEHNRLYWYRQTLGQGPEFLTYFQNEAQLEKSRLLSDRFSAERPKGSFSTLEIQRTEQGDSAMYLCASSPPQPDRTNTEAFFGQGTRLTVV.

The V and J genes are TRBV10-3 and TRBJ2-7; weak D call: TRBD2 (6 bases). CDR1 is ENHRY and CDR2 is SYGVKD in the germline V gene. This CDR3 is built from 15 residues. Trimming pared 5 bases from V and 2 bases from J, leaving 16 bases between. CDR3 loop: CAISYSIAVPYEQYF. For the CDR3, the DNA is TGTGCCATCAGTTACTCGATAGCGGTACCCTACGAGCAGTACTTC.

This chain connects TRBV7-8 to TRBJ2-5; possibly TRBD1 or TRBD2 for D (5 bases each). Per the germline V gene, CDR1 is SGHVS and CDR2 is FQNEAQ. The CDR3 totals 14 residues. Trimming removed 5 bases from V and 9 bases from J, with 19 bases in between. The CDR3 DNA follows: TGTGCCAGCAGCCCTCGGGGCCGGTTTGAGTCCCAGTACTTC. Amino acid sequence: CASSPRGRFESQYF.

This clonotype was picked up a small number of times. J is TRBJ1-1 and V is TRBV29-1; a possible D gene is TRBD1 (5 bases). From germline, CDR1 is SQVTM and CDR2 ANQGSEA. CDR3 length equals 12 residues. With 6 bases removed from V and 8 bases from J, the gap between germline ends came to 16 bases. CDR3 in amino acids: CSVTDIQEEAFF. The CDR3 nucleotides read TGCAGCGTGACGGACATACAAGAGGAAGCTTTCTTT.

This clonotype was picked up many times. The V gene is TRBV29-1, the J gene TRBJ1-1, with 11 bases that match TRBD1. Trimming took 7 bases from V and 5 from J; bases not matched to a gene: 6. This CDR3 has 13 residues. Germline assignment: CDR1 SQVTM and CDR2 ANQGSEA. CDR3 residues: CSGTGQGATEAFF. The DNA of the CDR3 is TGCAGCGGTACTGGACAGGGGGCGACTGAAGCTTTCTTT. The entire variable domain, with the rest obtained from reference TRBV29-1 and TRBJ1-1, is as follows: SAVISQKPSRDICQRGTSLTIQCQVDSQVTMMFWYRQQPGQSLTLIATANQGSEATYESGFVIDKFPISRPNLTFSTLTVSNMSPEDSSIYLCSGTGQGATEAFFGQGTRLTVV.

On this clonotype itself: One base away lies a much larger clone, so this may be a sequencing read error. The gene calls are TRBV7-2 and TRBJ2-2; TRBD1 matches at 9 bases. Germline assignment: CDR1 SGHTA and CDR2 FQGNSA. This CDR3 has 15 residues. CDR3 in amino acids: CASRTGGAGTGGLFF. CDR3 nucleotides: TGTGCCAGCAGAACAGGGGGCGCAGGCACCGGGGGGCTGTTTTTT.

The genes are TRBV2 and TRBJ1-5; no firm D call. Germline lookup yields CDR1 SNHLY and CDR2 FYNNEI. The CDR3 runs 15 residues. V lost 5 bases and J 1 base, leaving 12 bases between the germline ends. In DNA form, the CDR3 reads TGTGCCAGCAGTTCAAACCTTCGAAGCAATCAGCCCCAGCATTTT. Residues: CASSSNLRSNQPQHF.

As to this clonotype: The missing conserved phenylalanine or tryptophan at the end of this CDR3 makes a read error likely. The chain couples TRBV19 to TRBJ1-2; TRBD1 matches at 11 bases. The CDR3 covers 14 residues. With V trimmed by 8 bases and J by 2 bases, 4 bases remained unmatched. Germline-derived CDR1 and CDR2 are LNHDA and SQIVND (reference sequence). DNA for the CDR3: TGTGCCAGTTCGAGGGACAGGGGGAACTATGGCTACACCTCC. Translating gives CASSRDRGNYGYTS.

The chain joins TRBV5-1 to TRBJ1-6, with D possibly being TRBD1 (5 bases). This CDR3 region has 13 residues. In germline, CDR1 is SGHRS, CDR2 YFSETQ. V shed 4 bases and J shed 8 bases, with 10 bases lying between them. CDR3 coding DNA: TGCGCCAGCAGCCCCGGGACGTATTCACCCCTCCACTTT. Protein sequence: CASSPGTYSPLHF.

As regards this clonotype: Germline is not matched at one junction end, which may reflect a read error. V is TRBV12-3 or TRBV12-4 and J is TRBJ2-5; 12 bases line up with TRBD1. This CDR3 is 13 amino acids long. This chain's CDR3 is CASRHTGTGGHDF. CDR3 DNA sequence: TGTGCCAGCAGGCACACCGGGACAGGGGGCCATGATTTC.

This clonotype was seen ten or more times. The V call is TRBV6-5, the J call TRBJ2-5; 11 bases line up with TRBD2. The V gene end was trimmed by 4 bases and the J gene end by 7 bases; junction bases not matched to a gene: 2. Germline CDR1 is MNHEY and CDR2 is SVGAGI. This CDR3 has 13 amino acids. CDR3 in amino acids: CASSLAGGGTQYF. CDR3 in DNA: TGTGCCAGCAGTTTAGCGGGAGGGGGGACCCAGTACTTC.

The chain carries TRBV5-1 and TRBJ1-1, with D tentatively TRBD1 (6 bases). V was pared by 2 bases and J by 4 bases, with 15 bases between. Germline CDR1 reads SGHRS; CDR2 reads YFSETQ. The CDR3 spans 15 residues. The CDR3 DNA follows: TGCGCCAGCAGCTTACAGGGCGGTTATGTCACTGAAGCTTTCTTT. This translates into CASSLQGGYVTEAFF.

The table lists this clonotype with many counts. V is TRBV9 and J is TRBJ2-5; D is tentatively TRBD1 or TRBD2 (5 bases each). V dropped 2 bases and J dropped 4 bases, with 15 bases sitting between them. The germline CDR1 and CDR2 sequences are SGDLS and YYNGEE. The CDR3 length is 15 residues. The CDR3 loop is CASSVSGTVSETQYF. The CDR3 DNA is TGTGCCAGCAGCGTTTCAGGGACGGTTTCAGAGACCCAGTACTTC.

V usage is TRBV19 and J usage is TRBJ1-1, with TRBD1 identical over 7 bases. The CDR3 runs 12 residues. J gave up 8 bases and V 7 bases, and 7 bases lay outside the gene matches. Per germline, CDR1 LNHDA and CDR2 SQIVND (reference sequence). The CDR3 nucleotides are TGTGCCAGTATGGCGGGACAGCAAGAAGCTTTCTTT. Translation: CASMAGQQEAFF.